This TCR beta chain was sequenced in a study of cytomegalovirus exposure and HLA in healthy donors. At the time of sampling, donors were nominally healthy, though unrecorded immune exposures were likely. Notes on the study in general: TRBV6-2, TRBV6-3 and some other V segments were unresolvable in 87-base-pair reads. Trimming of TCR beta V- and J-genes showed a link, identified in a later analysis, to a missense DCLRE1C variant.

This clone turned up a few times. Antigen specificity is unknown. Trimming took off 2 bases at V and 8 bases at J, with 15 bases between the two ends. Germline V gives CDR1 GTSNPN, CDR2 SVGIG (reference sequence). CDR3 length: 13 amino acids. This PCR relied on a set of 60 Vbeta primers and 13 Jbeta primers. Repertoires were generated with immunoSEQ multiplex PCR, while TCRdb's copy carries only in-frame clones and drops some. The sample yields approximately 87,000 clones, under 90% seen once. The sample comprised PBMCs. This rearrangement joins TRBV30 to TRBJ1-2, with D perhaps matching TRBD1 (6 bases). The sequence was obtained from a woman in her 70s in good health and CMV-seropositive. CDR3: CAWSLGSQGGYTF. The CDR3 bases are TGTGCCTGGAGTCTAGGTTCCCAGGGGGGCTACACCTTC.